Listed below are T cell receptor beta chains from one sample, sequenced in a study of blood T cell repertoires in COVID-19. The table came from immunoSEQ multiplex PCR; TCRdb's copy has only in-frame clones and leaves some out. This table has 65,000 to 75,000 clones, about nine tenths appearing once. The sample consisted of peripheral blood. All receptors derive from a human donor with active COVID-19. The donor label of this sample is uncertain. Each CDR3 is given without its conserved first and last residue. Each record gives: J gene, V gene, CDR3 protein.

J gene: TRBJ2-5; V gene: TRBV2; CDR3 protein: ASNWGGPIQETQY
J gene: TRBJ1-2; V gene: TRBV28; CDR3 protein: ASSLPPSNYGYT
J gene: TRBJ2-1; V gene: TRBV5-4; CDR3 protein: ASSLATSFEQF
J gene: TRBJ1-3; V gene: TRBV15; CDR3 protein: ATSPDRTTGNTIY
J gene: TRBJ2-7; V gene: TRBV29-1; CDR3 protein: SAGVSGRIVGSTYEQY
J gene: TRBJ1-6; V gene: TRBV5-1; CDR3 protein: ASSRRDRDNSPLH
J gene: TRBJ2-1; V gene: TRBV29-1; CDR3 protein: SVEGGGLAGGEQF
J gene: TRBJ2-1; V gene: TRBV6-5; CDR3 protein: ASSYLTSGRAGEQF
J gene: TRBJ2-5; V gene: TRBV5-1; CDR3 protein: ASSSADRSYEETQY
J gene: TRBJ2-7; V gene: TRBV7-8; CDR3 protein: ASSFAPEVYEQY
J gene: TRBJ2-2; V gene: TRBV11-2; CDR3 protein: ASSRGQTGTGELF
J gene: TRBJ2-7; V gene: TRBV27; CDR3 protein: ASRTGTGGSEQY
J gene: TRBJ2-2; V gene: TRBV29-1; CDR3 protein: SGYRGTNTGELF
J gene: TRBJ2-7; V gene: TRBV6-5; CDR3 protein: ASSSGQGGTYEQY
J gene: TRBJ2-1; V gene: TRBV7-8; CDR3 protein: ASSFEEQF
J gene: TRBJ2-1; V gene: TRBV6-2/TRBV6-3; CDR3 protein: ASSPHRQSYNEQF
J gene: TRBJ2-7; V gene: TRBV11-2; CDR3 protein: ASSLDPYRSGPYEQY
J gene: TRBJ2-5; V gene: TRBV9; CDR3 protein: ASSGGDRGSQY
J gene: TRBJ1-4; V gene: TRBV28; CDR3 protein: ASSPPVAGATNEKLF
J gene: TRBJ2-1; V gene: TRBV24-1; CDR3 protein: ATSDTLAGGRSYNEQF
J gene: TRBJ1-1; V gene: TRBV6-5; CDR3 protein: ASSYSQANTEAF
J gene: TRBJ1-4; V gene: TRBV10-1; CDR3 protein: ASSAGGNEKLF
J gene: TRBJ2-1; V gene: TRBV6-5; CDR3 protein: ASSSGTSANNEQF
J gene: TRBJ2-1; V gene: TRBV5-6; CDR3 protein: ASSWGLAGGDNEQF
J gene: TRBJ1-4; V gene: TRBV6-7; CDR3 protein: ASSHTGIYDEKLF
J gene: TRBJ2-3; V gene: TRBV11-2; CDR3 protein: ASRTGVLTDTQY
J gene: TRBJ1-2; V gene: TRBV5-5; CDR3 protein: ASSSRTGPYGYT
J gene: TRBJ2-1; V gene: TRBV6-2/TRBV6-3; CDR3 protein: ASSYSGTVQSYNEQF
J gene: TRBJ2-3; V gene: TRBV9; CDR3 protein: ASSVSVASGSLTDTQY
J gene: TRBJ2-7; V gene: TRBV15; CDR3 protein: ATSRDQGHEQY
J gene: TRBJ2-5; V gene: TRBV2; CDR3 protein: ASSQQAGGQETQY
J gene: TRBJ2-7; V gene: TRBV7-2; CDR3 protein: ASSFGLAESYEQY
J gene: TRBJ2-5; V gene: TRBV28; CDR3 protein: ASSPPQKGQETQY
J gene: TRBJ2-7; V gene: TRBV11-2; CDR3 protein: ASSLEAGRPYEQY
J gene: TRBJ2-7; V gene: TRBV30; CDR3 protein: AWKNPRQGQSYEQY